The clone carrying this T cell receptor (beta chain) was counted a few times. The antigen is not known. Combining a sample-barcoded 5' primer with a J-beta primer mix, a second PCR ran for 7 to 11 cycles. All cDNA molecules were each tagged by a template-switch adaptor with 12 random nucleotides. TCRdb analysed the 5' RACE reads with MiXCR anew, one entry per CDR3 protein. There are hundreds of thousands of distinct CDR3 sequences in the sample; under 25% occur only once, and roughly 3.7% lies in the top ten. The CDR3 spans 16 residues. Germline loops: CDR1 DFQATT, CDR2 SNEGSKA (reference sequence). V gave up 0 bases and J gave up 1 base; unmatched junction bases: 8. Those donating, healthy Caucasian individuals from Russia, were aged about 6 to 95. Isolated per sample were at least 6.5 million PBMCs. The data belong to a study of blood T cells in healthy people across ages. General study results and limits: Whereas aged donors had fewer naive CD4+ cells, long-lived donors had more of them and higher diversity.

The chain combines TRBV20-1 with TRBJ2-5; 7 bases are a match to TRBD2. This receptor was obtained from a man between 65 and 85 years old in good health. Sequencing input: blood. This CDR3 is CSARESEGRAQETQYF. In nucleotides, the CDR3 is TGCAGTGCTAGAGAATCTGAGGGGAGGGCCCAAGAGACCCAGTACTTC.